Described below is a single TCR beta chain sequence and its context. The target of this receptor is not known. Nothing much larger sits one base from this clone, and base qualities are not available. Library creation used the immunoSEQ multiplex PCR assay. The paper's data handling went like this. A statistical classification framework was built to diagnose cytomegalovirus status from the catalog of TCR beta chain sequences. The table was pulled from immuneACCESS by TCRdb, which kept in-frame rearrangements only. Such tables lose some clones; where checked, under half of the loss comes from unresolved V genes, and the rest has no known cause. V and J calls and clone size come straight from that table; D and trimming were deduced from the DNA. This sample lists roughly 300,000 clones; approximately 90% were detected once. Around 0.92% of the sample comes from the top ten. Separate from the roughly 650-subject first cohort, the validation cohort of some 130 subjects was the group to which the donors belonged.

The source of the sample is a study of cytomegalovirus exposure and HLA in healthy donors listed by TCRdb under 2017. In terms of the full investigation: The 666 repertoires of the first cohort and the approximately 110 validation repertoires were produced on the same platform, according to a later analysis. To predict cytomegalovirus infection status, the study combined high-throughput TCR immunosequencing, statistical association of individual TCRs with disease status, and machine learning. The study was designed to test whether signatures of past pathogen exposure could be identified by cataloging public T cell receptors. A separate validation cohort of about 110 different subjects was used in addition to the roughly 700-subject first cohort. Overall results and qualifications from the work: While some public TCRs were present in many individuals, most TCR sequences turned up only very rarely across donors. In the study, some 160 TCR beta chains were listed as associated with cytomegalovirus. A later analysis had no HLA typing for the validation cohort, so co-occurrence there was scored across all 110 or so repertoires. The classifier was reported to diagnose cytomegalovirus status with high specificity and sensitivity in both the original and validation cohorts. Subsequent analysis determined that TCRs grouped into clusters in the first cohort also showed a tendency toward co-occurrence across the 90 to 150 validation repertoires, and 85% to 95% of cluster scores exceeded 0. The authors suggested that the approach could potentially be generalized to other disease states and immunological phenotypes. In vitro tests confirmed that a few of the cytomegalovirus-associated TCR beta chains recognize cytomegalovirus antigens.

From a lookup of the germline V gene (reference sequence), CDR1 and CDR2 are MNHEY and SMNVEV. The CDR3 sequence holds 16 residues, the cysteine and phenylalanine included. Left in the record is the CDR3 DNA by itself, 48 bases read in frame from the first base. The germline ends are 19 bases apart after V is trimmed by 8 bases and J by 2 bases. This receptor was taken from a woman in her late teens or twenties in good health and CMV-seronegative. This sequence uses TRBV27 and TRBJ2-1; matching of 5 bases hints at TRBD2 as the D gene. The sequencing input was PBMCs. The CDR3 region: CASRTRVGVTYNEQFF. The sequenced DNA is TGTGCCAGCCGTACGAGGGTTGGAGTAACCTACAATGAGCAGTTCTTC.